These 17 T cell receptor beta chains share one sample of origin, sequenced in a study of blood T cell repertoires in COVID-19. The repertoire was sequenced with immunoSEQ multiplex PCR; TCRdb's copy has only in-frame clones and lacks some. The repertoire holds about 190,000 clones, with approximately 91% as singletons. Specimen: peripheral blood. These receptors were taken from a middle-aged woman who had recovered from COVID-19.

CDR3 sequence (DNA): TGTGCCAGCAGTTTGGGGGGGAACTATGGCTACACCTTC. The encoded protein is CASSLGGNYGYTF. The rearrangement links TRBV28 to TRBJ1-2, with a tentative D call TRBD1 (5 bases). V shed 3 bases and J shed 2 bases, with 7 bases lying between them. The germline CDR1 and CDR2 sequences are MDHEN and SYDVKM. The CDR3 has 13 amino acids.

This sequence joins TRBV6-5 and TRBJ2-1, with 11 bases lining up with TRBD2. The ends lost 7 bases at V and 10 bases at J; junction bases unmatched: 9. Per the germline V gene, CDR1 is MNHEY and CDR2 is SVGAGI. CDR3 length equals 14 residues. This chain's CDR3 is CASTLLAGGGEQFF. In DNA form, the CDR3 reads TGTGCCAGCACCCTTCTAGCGGGAGGTGGAGAGCAGTTCTTC.

V gene TRBV3-1 (or the pseudogene TRBV3-2) combines with J gene TRBJ2-1; D is perhaps TRBD2 (6 bases). The germline V gene encodes CDR1 LGHDT and CDR2 YNNKEL (reference sequence). The germline V and J ends were trimmed by 5 bases and 2 bases, with 13 bases remaining between them. The CDR3 spans 15 residues. CDR3 bases: TGTGCCAGCAGCTTTTGGGGGGAACCCTACAATGAGCAGTTCTTC. Its translation is CASSFWGEPYNEQFF.

The chain links TRBV6-5 to TRBJ2-1; 11 nucleotides match TRBD2. Trimming took 4 bases from V and 7 from J; bases not matched to a gene: 9. The CDR3 contains 16 residues. The V gene's germline CDR1 is MNHEY and CDR2 SVGAGI. This chain's CDR3 is CASSLLAGGPENEQFF. The CDR3 nucleotides are TGTGCCAGCAGTTTATTAGCGGGAGGGCCGGAGAATGAGCAGTTCTTC.

The chain couples TRBV7-2 to TRBJ2-1; D possibly corresponds to TRBD2 (6 bases). Germline loops: CDR1 SGHTA, CDR2 FQGNSA. This CDR3 spans 15 amino acids. V lost 2 bases and J 9 bases, leaving 17 bases between the germline ends. The CDR3 loop is CASSLNGAFGGEQFF. The CDR3, as DNA: TGTGCCAGCAGCTTAAACGGAGCCTTCGGGGGTGAGCAGTTCTTC. The full variable domain, in which reference TRBV7-2 and TRBJ2-1 provide the parts outside the CDR3, is GAGVSQSPSNKVTEKGKDVELRCDPISGHTALYWYRQSLGQGLEFLIYFQGNSAPDKSGLPSDRFSAERTGGSVSTLTIQRTQQEDSAVYLCASSLNGAFGGEQFFGPGTRLTVL.

The V gene is TRBV4-3, the J gene TRBJ2-7; tentatively, D is TRBD2 (5 bases). The CDR3 totals 16 residues. V lost 0 bases and J 3 bases, leaving 15 bases between the germline ends. Germline loops: CDR1 LGHNA, CDR2 YSLEER. This CDR3 is CASSQDPPLGVYEQYF. As DNA, the CDR3 is TGCGCCAGCAGCCAAGACCCCCCGTTGGGAGTCTACGAGCAGTACTTC.

This clone has just one count. The genes are TRBV7-2 and TRBJ2-3, with 7 nucleotides matching TRBD1. CDR3 length: 16 amino acids. V lost 6 bases, J lost 0 bases, and 9 bases stayed unmatched. Per germline, CDR1 SGHTA and CDR2 FQGNSA. CDR3 loop: CASSLGTVTSTDTQYF. The CDR3 DNA follows: TGTGCCAGCAGTCTTGGGACAGTAACTAGCACAGATACGCAGTATTTT.

This sequence joins TRBV5-6 and TRBJ2-2; TRBD2 aligns across 9 bases. This CDR3 spans 15 amino acids. Germline CDR1 and CDR2: SGHDT and YYEEEE. The V gene end was trimmed by 4 bases and the J gene end by 3 bases; junction bases not matched to a gene: 4. This CDR3 is CASSRSGRYTGELFF. In nucleotides, the CDR3 is TGTGCCAGCAGCCGTAGCGGGAGATACACCGGGGAGCTGTTTTTT.

J is TRBJ2-7 and V is TRBV19; D call uncertain. This CDR3 region has 15 residues. The V end lost 1 base, the J end lost 2 bases, and 12 bases lay between the germline ends. Germline V CDR1 and CDR2: LNHDA, SQIVND (reference sequence). Here the CDR3 reads CASSIVAESPYEQYF. DNA for the CDR3: TGTGCCAGTAGTATAGTGGCGGAGAGCCCCTACGAGCAGTACTTC. The complete variable domain, with remaining parts taken from reference TRBV19 and TRBJ2-7, reads DGGITQSPKYLFRKEGQNVTLSCEQNLNHDAMYWYRQDPGQGLRLIYYSQIVNDFQKGDIAEGYSVSREKKESFPLTVTSAQKNPTAFYLCASSIVAESPYEQYFGPGTRLTVT.

CDR3 sequence: CASSFSGARTDTQYF. The CDR3 DNA reads TGTGCCAGCAGTTTTAGCGGGGCCCGCACAGATACGCAGTATTTT. This chain connects TRBV6-5 to TRBJ2-3; 8 nucleotides match TRBD2. CDR3 size: 15 residues. CDR1 and CDR2 from the germline V gene are MNHEY and SVGAGI. The V gene end was trimmed by 4 bases and the J gene end by 1 base; junction bases not matched to a gene: 4.

The chain is built from TRBV15 and TRBJ2-1, with 10 bases matching TRBD2. Unmatched junction bases numbered 4, after V lost 2 bases and J lost 3 bases. The CDR3 totals 16 residues. Germline V CDR1 and CDR2: LNHNV, YYDKDF (reference sequence). CDR3 DNA: TGTGCCACCAGCAGATCCGGACTAGCGGTCTACAATGAGCAGTTCTTC. It codes for CATSRSGLAVYNEQFF.

The chain links TRBV7-9 to TRBJ1-1; a weak D match, TRBD1 (6 bases). This CDR3 has 12 residues. The V gene lost 5 bases and the J gene lost 11 bases, with 15 bases spanning the gap. CDR1 and CDR2 (germline): SEHNR, FQNEAQ (reference sequence). The CDR3 is CASSLWGGGAFF. The CDR3 DNA is TGTGCCAGCAGCCTCTGGGGAGGGGGGGCTTTCTTT.

The chain recombines TRBV6-4 with TRBJ2-1, with 9 bases that match TRBD1. This CDR3 comprises 16 residues. Germline V lookup: CDR1 MRHNA, CDR2 SNTAGT. V lost 8 bases and J lost 7; bases outside the gene matches: 15. The chain's CDR3 is CASPDRGIFGANEQFF. The CDR3 nucleotides are TGTGCCAGCCCGGACAGGGGAATTTTTGGGGCGAATGAGCAGTTCTTC.

J is TRBJ2-1 and V is TRBV5-8; 8 nucleotides line up with TRBD1. The ends lost 7 bases at V and 12 bases at J; junction bases unmatched: 15. The CDR3 extends over 14 amino acids. Germline V gene sequence: CDR1 SGHTS, CDR2 YDEGEE. CDR3 DNA: TGTGCCAGCCTGGACAGGGCACTTGGCATTGGGCAGTTCTTC. Translated, it gives CASLDRALGIGQFF.

This clone showed up just once. V gene TRBV4-1 combines with J gene TRBJ2-1, with D perhaps matching TRBD1 (6 bases). V was cut by 0 bases and J by 3 bases, with 15 bases left in between. Germline-derived CDR1 and CDR2 are MGHRA and YSYEKL. This CDR3 spans 17 amino acids. CDR3 region: CASSQDPPGHDYNEQFF. CDR3 nucleotide sequence: TGCGCCAGCAGCCAAGATCCGCCGGGACACGACTACAATGAGCAGTTCTTC.

A few counts support this clone. This chain joins TRBV27 and TRBJ1-1; 10 positions agree with TRBD1. V lost 5 bases and J lost 8; bases outside the gene matches: 11. Germline CDR1 is MNHEY and CDR2 is SMNVEV (reference sequence). There are 15 residues in the CDR3. The CDR3: CASSRSRTGGSEAFF. CDR3 sequence (DNA): TGTGCCAGCAGTAGAAGCCGGACAGGGGGTTCCGAAGCTTTCTTT.

V is TRBV27 and J is TRBJ1-2; TRBD1 matches 8 bases. V lost 4 bases, J lost 6 bases, and 10 bases stayed unmatched. CDR1 MNHEY and CDR2 SMNVEV come from the germline V gene (reference sequence). The CDR3 totals 15 residues. The CDR3 DNA is TGTGCCAGCAGTTCCCCCCGGACAGGGCGTGATGGCTACACCTTC. It yields the protein CASSSPRTGRDGYTF.